These T cell receptor beta chains were read from a single sample in a study of metastatic and nonmetastatic thyroid tumors. TCRdb reanalyzed the PCR reads with MiXCR. The sample holds over 15,000 clones, roughly a third seen once. The sample was tumor tissue. Every receptor here comes from a male donor with papillary thyroid cancer or a benign thyroid nodule (not recorded which). Some clones in this sample may be carry-over from other donors' samples. Each CDR3 is given with its conserved first and last residue. The D gene is left open where the match is weak. Size values are once, few and many counts, or a class for expanded clones, and some rows have none.

J gene: TRBJ2-7
V gene: TRBV6-2/TRBV6-3
D gene: NA
clone size: few
CDR3 protein: CASSYSTEGGGRYEQYF
CDR3 DNA: TGTGCCAGCAGTTACTCGACGGAGGGGGGCGGTCGCTACGAGCAGTACTTC

J gene: TRBJ1-1
V gene: TRBV28
D gene: TRBD1
clone size: NA
CDR3 protein: CASIGTGRNTEAFF
CDR3 DNA: TGTGCCAGCATTGGGACAGGGAGGAACACTGAAGCTTTCTTT

J gene: TRBJ1-5
V gene: TRBV19
D gene: NA
clone size: NA
CDR3 protein: CASSPGRRGNQPKHF
CDR3 DNA: TGTGCCAGCTCTCCAGGGCGCAGAGGCAATCAGCCCAAGCATTTT

J gene: TRBJ2-2
V gene: TRBV11-3
D gene: NA
clone size: medium-sized
CDR3 protein: CASSLGDSGELFF
CDR3 DNA: TGTGCCAGCAGCTTAGGGGACTCCGGGGAGCTGTTTTTT

J gene: TRBJ1-1
V gene: TRBV6-5
D gene: NA
clone size: few
CDR3 protein: CASSYRGDTEAFF
CDR3 DNA: TGTGCCAGCAGTTACAGGGGTGACACTGAAGCTTTCTTT

J gene: TRBJ2-3
V gene: TRBV5-4
D gene: TRBD2
clone size: once
CDR3 protein: CASSLVGTSGGASIDTQYF
CDR3 DNA: TGTGCCAGCAGCTTGGTTGGGACTAGCGGGGGGGCGAGCATAGATACGCAGTATTTT

J gene: TRBJ2-2
V gene: TRBV10-3
D gene: NA
clone size: NA
CDR3 protein: CAIIPLSGSISVELIF
CDR3 DNA: TGTGCCATCATCCCTCTTAGCGGATCGATCTCCGTGGAGCTGATTTTT

J gene: TRBJ1-3
V gene: TRBV30
D gene: NA
clone size: once
CDR3 protein: CAWSPLPGGAIYF
CDR3 DNA: TGTGCCTGGAGCCCTCTTCCCGGGGGGGCCATATATTTT

J gene: TRBJ2-3
V gene: TRBV6-4
D gene: NA
clone size: many
CDR3 protein: CASSDSVSGTDTQYF
CDR3 DNA: TGTGCCAGCAGTGACTCCGTCAGTGGGACAGATACGCAGTATTTT

J gene: TRBJ1-2
V gene: TRBV29-1
D gene: NA
clone size: medium-sized
CDR3 protein: CSAGSHVGAWQGYTF
CDR3 DNA: TGCAGCGCCGGGAGTCATGTGGGGGCCTGGCAGGGCTACACCTTC

J gene: TRBJ2-5
V gene: TRBV30
D gene: TRBD2
clone size: many
CDR3 protein: CAWASGGARETQYF
CDR3 DNA: TGTGCCTGGGCTAGCGGGGGGGCCCGGGAGACCCAGTACTTC

J gene: TRBJ1-2
V gene: TRBV30
D gene: NA
clone size: NA
CDR3 protein: CAFTRAGSLPSYGYTF
CDR3 DNA: TGTGCCTTTACCAGGGCAGGGAGCCTACCGTCTTATGGCTACACCTTC

J gene: TRBJ2-1
V gene: TRBV20-1
D gene: NA
clone size: NA
CDR3 protein: CSARFRGVQAEQFF
CDR3 DNA: TGCAGTGCTCGGTTTAGGGGGGTACAGGCTGAGCAGTTCTTC

J gene: TRBJ1-2
V gene: TRBV5-6
D gene: TRBD1
clone size: NA
CDR3 protein: CASSSLGGSGGVKGYTF
CDR3 DNA: TGTGCCAGCAGCTCCCTAGGCGGTTCAGGGGGCGTGAAGGGCTACACCTTC

J gene: TRBJ2-1
V gene: TRBV9
D gene: NA
clone size: NA
CDR3 protein: CASSLGQGGGNEQFF
CDR3 DNA: TGTGCCAGCAGCCTAGGACAAGGTGGTGGAAATGAGCAGTTCTTC

J gene: TRBJ2-3
V gene: TRBV6-4
D gene: TRBD2
clone size: many
CDR3 protein: CAGSASGSADTQYF
CDR3 DNA: TGTGCCGGCAGTGCTAGCGGGAGCGCAGATACGCAGTATTTT

J gene: TRBJ1-4
V gene: TRBV28
D gene: TRBD1
clone size: many
CDR3 protein: CASSGRQGYGEKLFF
CDR3 DNA: TGTGCCAGCAGCGGGAGACAGGGGTACGGTGAAAAACTGTTTTTT

J gene: TRBJ2-7
V gene: TRBV7-9
D gene: NA
clone size: few
CDR3 protein: CASSGISYEQYF
CDR3 DNA: TGTGCCAGCAGCGGGATCTCCTACGAGCAGTACTTC

J gene: TRBJ2-1
V gene: TRBV7-3
D gene: TRBD2
clone size: medium-sized
CDR3 protein: CASTQVAGAYNEQFF
CDR3 DNA: TGTGCCAGCACCCAGGTGGCGGGGGCCTACAATGAGCAGTTCTTC

J gene: TRBJ1-1
V gene: TRBV6-1
D gene: NA
clone size: many
CDR3 protein: CASSRTGNSVSNTEAFF
CDR3 DNA: TGTGCCAGCAGCCGTACAGGGAACTCCGTATCCAACACTGAAGCTTTCTTT

J gene: TRBJ2-6
V gene: TRBV6-1
D gene: TRBD1
clone size: medium-sized
CDR3 protein: CASSQTGSSSGANVLTF
CDR3 DNA: TGTGCCAGCAGCCAGACAGGGTCAAGCTCTGGGGCCAACGTCCTGACTTTC

J gene: TRBJ2-3
V gene: TRBV2
D gene: NA
clone size: NA
CDR3 protein: CASIRDFGSTDTQYF
CDR3 DNA: TGTGCCAGCATTCGGGATTTTGGAAGCACAGATACGCAGTATTTT

J gene: TRBJ1-6
V gene: TRBV14
D gene: TRBD1
clone size: NA
CDR3 protein: CASSPPGQYNSPLHF
CDR3 DNA: TGTGCCAGCAGCCCACCGGGACAGTATAATTCACCCCTCCACTTT

J gene: TRBJ2-7
V gene: TRBV2
D gene: TRBD1
clone size: many
CDR3 protein: CASSEVRGQGAYEQYF
CDR3 DNA: TGTGCCAGCAGTGAGGTTCGGGGACAGGGGGCGTACGAGCAGTACTTC

J gene: TRBJ1-1
V gene: TRBV27
D gene: NA
clone size: few
CDR3 protein: CASRRDTEAFF
CDR3 DNA: TGTGCCAGCAGGAGGGACACTGAAGCTTTCTTT

J gene: TRBJ2-3
V gene: TRBV12-3/TRBV12-4
D gene: NA
clone size: NA
CDR3 protein: CASSPTTTDTQYF
CDR3 DNA: TGTGCCAGCAGTCCTACTACTACAGATACGCAGTATTTT

J gene: TRBJ1-3
V gene: TRBV2
D gene: NA
clone size: medium-sized
CDR3 protein: CASSEIGSGNTIYF
CDR3 DNA: TGTGCCAGCAGTGAAATTGGCTCTGGAAACACCATATATTTT

J gene: TRBJ1-2
V gene: TRBV5-5
D gene: NA
clone size: many
CDR3 protein: CASSVQRAGSYGYTF
CDR3 DNA: TGTGCCAGCAGCGTTCAACGCGCTGGGAGCTATGGCTACACCTTC

J gene: TRBJ2-5
V gene: TRBV6-2/TRBV6-3
D gene: NA
clone size: many
CDR3 protein: CASSYPVKTQYF
CDR3 DNA: TGTGCCAGCAGTTACCCAGTGAAGACCCAGTACTTC

J gene: TRBJ2-1
V gene: TRBV12-5
D gene: NA
clone size: few
CDR3 protein: CASGLGVNSYNEQFF
CDR3 DNA: TGTGCTAGTGGTTTGGGGGTAAACTCCTACAATGAGCAGTTCTTC

J gene: TRBJ2-7
V gene: TRBV7-8
D gene: NA
clone size: many
CDR3 protein: CASSLALSSYEQYF
CDR3 DNA: TGTGCCAGCAGCTTAGCGCTTAGTTCCTACGAGCAGTACTTC

J gene: TRBJ2-7
V gene: TRBV19
D gene: NA
clone size: NA
CDR3 protein: CASSPRLEWAYEQYF
CDR3 DNA: TGTGCCAGTAGTCCCCGGTTGGAATGGGCCTACGAGCAGTACTTC

J gene: TRBJ2-7
V gene: TRBV6-1
D gene: NA
clone size: many
CDR3 protein: CASSARPYEQYF
CDR3 DNA: TGTGCCAGCAGTGCCCGACCGTACGAGCAGTACTTC

J gene: TRBJ2-1
V gene: TRBV19
D gene: NA
clone size: medium-sized
CDR3 protein: CASSGTPGGEQFF
CDR3 DNA: TGTGCCAGTAGTGGTACACCCGGTGGTGAGCAGTTCTTC

J gene: TRBJ2-2
V gene: TRBV7-3
D gene: NA
clone size: many
CDR3 protein: CASSQGTGELFF
CDR3 DNA: TGTGCCAGCAGCCAGGGCACCGGGGAGCTGTTTTTT

J gene: TRBJ1-2
V gene: TRBV6-1
D gene: TRBD1
clone size: many
CDR3 protein: CALGQGGNGYTF
CDR3 DNA: TGTGCCTTGGGACAGGGCGGAAATGGCTACACCTTC

J gene: TRBJ2-1
V gene: TRBV9
D gene: NA
clone size: NA
CDR3 protein: CASSSRTSLTANEQFF
CDR3 DNA: TGTGCCAGCAGCTCGCGGACTTCCTTAACCGCCAATGAGCAGTTCTTC

J gene: TRBJ1-1
V gene: TRBV9
D gene: NA
clone size: medium-sized
CDR3 protein: CASSVGPQGSNTEAFF
CDR3 DNA: TGTGCCAGCAGCGTAGGCCCACAGGGTTCTAACACTGAAGCTTTCTTT

J gene: TRBJ2-3
V gene: TRBV10-3
D gene: NA
clone size: many
CDR3 protein: CAISEGWETDTQYF
CDR3 DNA: TGTGCCATCAGTGAGGGGTGGGAGACAGATACGCAGTATTTT

J gene: TRBJ2-2
V gene: TRBV11-2
D gene: TRBD2
clone size: NA
CDR3 protein: CASSQLAGVAGELFF
CDR3 DNA: TGTGCCAGCAGCCAACTAGCGGGAGTAGCCGGGGAGCTGTTTTTT